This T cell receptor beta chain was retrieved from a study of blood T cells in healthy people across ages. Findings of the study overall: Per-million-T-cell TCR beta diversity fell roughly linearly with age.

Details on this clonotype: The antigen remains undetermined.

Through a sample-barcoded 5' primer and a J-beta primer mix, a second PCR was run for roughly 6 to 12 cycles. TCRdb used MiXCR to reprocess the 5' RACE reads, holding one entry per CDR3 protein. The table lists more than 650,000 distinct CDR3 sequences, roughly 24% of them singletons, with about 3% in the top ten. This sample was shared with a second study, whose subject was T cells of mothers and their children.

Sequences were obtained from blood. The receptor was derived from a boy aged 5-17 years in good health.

CDR3 in DNA: TGTGCCAGCCGGGCCAACTCAGATCAGCCCCAGCATTTT. This codes for CASRANSDQPQHF. This chain links TRBV6-1 with TRBJ1-5; D not resolved. V lost 8 bases and J 5 bases, leaving 13 bases between the germline ends. The length of the CDR3 is 13 residues. From germline, CDR1 is MNHNS and CDR2 SASEGT.